Shown below are 3 T cell receptor beta chains from a single sample sequenced in a study of blood T cells in healthy people across ages. PCR was performed a second time for about 7 to 12 cycles using a sample-barcoded 5' primer and a J-beta primer mix. TCRdb fed the 5' RACE reads into MiXCR, producing one record per CDR3 protein. The sample holds approximately 940,000 distinct CDR3 sequences, 40% to 60% seen once. Sequencing was done on a sample of blood. The receptors shown here come from a man aged 25-45 years in good health.

This clonotype has at least ten counts. The chain is built from TRBV7-8 and TRBJ1-2, with D perhaps TRBD1 (5 bases). The CDR3 covers 18 residues. The V gene's germline CDR1 is SGHVS and CDR2 FQNEAQ. Trimming left V 1 base short and J 2 bases short, with 20 bases between. The CDR3 bases are TGTGCCAGCAGCTTAGTAATGGCAGGGAGGGGTTCAAACTATGGCTACACCTTC. This codes for CASSLVMAGRGSNYGYTF.

This clonotype was seen a few times. The CDR3 DNA is TGTGCCAGCAGTTACTCGACGGCAGATACGCAGTATTTT. Its protein product is CASSYSTADTQYF. The chain recombines TRBV6-5 with TRBJ2-3; D is undetermined. The V end was cut by 0 bases, the J end by 4 bases, with 5 bases between. Germline-derived CDR1 and CDR2 are MNHEY and SVGAGI. This CDR3 contains 13 residues.

The chain has TRBV5-6 and TRBJ2-1; 8 bases are a match to TRBD2. V lost 2 bases and J lost 7; bases outside the gene matches: 14. Germline loops: CDR1 SGHDT, CDR2 YYEEEE. The CDR3 is 17 amino acids. CDR3: CASSLEVLAGSGNEQFF. The CDR3 region has the DNA TGTGCCAGCAGCTTAGAGGTCTTAGCGGGGAGTGGTAATGAGCAGTTCTTC.